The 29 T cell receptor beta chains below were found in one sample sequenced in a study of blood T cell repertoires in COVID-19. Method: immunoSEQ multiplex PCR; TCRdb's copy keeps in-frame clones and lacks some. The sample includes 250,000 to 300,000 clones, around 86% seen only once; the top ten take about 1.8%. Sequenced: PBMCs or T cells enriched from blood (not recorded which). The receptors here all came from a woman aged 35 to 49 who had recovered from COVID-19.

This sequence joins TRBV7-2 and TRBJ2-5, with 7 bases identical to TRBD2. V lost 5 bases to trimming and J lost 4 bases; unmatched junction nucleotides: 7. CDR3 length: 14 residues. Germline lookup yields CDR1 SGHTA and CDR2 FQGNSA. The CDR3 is CASSAAGARETQYF. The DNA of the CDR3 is TGTGCCAGCAGCGCTGCGGGAGCTCGAGAGACCCAGTACTTC.

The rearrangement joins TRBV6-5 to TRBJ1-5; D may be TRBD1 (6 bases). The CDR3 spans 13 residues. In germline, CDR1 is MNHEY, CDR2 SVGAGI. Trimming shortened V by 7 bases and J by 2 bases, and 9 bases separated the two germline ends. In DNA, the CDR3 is TGTGCCAGCACTCCAGGGGGCAATCAGCCCCAGCATTTT. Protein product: CASTPGGNQPQHF.

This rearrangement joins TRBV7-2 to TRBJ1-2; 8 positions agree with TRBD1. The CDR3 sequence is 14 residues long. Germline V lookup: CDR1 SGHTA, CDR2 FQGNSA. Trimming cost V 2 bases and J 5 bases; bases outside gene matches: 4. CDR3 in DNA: TGTGCCAGCAGCTTACGTACAGGGGGATATGGCTACACCTTC. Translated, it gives CASSLRTGGYGYTF.

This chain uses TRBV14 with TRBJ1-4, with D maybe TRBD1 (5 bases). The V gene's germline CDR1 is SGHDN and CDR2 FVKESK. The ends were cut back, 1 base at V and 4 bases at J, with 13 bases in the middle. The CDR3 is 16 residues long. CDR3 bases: TGTGCCAGCAGCCAAGTGCAGGGCCTTCTTAATGAAAAACTGTTTTTT. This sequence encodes CASSQVQGLLNEKLFF.

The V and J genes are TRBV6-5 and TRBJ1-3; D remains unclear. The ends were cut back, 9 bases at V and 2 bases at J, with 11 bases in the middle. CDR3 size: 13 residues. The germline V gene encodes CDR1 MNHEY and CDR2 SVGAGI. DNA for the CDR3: TGTGCCAGTACCTCGAACACTGGAAACACCATATATTTT. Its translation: CASTSNTGNTIYF.

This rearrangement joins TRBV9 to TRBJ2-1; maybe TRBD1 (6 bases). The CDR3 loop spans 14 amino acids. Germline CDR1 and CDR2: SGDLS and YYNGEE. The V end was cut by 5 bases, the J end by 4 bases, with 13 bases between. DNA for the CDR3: TGTGCCAGCAGTATGGGACACTCATACAATGAGCAGTTCTTC. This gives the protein CASSMGHSYNEQFF.

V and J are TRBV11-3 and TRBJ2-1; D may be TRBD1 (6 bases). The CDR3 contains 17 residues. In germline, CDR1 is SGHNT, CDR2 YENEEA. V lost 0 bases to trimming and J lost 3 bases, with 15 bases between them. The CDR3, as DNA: TGTGCCAGCAGCTTAGATCCTACAGGGATATACTACAATGAGCAGTTCTTC. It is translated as CASSLDPTGIYYNEQFF.

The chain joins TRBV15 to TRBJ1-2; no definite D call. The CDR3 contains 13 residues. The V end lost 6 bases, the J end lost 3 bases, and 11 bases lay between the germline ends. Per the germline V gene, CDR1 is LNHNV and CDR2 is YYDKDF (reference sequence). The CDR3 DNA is TGTGCCACCAGTGCGGGCCAGCACTATGGCTACACCTTC. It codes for CATSAGQHYGYTF.

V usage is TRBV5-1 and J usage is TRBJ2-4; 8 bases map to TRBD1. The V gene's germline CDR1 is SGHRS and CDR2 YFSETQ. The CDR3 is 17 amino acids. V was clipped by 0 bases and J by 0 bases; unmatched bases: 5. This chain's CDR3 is CASSLALGQGAKNIQYF. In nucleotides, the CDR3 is TGCGCCAGCAGCTTGGCCTTAGGACAGGGAGCCAAAAACATTCAGTACTTC.

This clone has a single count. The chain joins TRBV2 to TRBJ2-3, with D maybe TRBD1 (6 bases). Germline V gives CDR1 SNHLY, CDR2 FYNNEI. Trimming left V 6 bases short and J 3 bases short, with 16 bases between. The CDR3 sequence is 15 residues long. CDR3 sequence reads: CASRVMAGDTDTQYF. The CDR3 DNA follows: TGTGCCAGCAGGGTTATGGCAGGGGATACAGATACGCAGTATTTT.

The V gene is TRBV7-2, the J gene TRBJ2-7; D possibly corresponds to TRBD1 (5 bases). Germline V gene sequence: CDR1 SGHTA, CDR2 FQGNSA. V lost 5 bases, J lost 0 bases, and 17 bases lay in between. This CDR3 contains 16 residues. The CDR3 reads CASSLVRVGYSYEQYF. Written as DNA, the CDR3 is TGTGCCAGCAGCCTGGTCAGGGTCGGTTACTCCTACGAGCAGTACTTC.

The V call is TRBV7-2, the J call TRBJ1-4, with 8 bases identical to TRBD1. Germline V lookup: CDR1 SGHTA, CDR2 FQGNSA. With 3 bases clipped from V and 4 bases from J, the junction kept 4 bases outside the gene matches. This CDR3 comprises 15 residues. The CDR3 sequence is CASSLAGGFNEKLFF. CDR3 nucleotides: TGTGCCAGCAGCTTGGCAGGGGGCTTTAATGAAAAACTGTTTTTT.

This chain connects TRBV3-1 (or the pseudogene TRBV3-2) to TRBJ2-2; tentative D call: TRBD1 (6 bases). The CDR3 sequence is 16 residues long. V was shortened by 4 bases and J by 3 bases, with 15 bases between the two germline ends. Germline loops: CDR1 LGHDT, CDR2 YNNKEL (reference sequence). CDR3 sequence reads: CASSPRAGDYTGELFF. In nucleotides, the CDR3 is TGTGCCAGCAGCCCGCGGGCAGGGGATTACACCGGGGAGCTGTTTTTT.

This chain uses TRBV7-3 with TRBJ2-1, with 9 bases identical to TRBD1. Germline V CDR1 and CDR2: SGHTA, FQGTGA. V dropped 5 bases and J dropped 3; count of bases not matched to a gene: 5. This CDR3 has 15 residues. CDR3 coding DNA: TGTGCCAGCAGCCCCGACAGGGGGTTCTACAATGAGCAGTTCTTC. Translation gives CASSPDRGFYNEQFF.

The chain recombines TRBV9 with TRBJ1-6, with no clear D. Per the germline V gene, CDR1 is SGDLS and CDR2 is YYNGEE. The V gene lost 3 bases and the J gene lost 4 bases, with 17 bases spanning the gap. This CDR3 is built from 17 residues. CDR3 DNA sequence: TGTGCCAGCAGCGACCCCCCGACCGGGAGGTATAATTCACCCCTCCACTTT. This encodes CASSDPPTGRYNSPLHF. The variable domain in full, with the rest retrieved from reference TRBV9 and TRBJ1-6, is DSGVTQTPKHLITATGQRVTLRCSPRSGDLSVYWYQQSLDQGLQFLIQYYNGEERAKGNILERFSAQQFPDLHSELNLSSLELGDSALYFCASSDPPTGRYNSPLHFGNGTRLTVT.

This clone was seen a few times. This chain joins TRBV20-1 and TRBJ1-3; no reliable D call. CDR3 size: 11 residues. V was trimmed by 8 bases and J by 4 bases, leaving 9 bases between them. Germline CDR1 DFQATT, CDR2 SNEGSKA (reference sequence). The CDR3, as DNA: TGCAGTCCCTACCCGGGAAACACCATATATTTT. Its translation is CSPYPGNTIYF.

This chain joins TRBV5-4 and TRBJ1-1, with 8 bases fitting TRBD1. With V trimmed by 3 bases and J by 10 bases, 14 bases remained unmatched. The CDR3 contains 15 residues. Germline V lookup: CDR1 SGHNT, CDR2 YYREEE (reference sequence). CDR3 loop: CASSSGQGGSLGAFF. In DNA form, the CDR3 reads TGTGCCAGCAGCTCCGGACAGGGCGGGAGTTTGGGAGCTTTCTTT.

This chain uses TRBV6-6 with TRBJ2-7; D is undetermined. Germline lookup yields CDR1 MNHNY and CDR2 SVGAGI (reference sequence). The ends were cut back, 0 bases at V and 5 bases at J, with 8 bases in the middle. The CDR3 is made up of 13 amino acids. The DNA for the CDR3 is TGTGCCAGCAGTTACTCGAAACAGAACGAGCAGTACTTC. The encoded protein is CASSYSKQNEQYF.

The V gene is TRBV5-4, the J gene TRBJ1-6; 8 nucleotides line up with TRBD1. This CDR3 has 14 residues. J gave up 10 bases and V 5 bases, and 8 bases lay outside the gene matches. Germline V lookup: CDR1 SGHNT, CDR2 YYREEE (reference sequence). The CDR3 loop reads CASRPGTGQSPLHF. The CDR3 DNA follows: TGTGCCAGCAGGCCCGGGACAGGCCAGTCACCCCTCCACTTT.

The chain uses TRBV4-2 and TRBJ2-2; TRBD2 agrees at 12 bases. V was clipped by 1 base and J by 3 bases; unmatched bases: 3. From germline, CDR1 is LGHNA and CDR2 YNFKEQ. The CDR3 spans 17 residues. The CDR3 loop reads CASSQGTSGVYTGELFF. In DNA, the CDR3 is TGTGCCAGCAGCCAAGGGACTAGCGGGGTATACACCGGGGAGCTGTTTTTT.

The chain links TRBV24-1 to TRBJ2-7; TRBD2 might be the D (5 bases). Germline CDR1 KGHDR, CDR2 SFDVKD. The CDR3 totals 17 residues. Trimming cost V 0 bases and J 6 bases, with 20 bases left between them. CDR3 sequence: CATSDLSSDSPPLEQYF. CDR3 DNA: TGTGCCACCAGTGATTTGAGCTCGGACTCTCCACCACTCGAGCAGTACTTC.

CDR3 sequence reads: CASSKVLRGAGPTGELFF. CDR3 DNA sequence: TGTGCCAGCAGCAAAGTTTTGCGGGGGGCGGGACCCACCGGGGAGCTGTTTTTT. This chain joins TRBV21-1 and TRBJ2-2; whether TRBD2, the table's D call, matches the DNA was not checked. TRBV21-1 is a documented pseudogene. The CDR3 spans 18 residues.

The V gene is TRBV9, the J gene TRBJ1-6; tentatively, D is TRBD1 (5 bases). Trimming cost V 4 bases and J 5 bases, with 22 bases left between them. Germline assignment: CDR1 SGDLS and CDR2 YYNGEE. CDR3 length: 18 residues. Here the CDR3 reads CASSIRQKEGKDNSPLHF. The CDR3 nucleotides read TGTGCCAGCAGCATTCGACAGAAGGAGGGAAAAGATAATTCACCCCTCCACTTT.

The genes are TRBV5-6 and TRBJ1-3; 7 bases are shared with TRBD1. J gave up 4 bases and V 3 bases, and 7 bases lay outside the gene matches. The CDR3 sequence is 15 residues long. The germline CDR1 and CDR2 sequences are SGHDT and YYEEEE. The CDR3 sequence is CASSSKQGNGNTIYF. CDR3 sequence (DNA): TGTGCCAGCAGCTCCAAACAGGGGAACGGAAACACCATATATTTT.

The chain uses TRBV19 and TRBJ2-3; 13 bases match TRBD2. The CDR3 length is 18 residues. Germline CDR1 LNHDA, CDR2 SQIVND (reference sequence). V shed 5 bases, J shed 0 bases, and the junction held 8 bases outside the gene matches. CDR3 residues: CASSRPGLAGRSTDTQYF. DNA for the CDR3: TGTGCCAGTAGTCGACCGGGACTAGCGGGGAGAAGCACAGATACGCAGTATTTT.

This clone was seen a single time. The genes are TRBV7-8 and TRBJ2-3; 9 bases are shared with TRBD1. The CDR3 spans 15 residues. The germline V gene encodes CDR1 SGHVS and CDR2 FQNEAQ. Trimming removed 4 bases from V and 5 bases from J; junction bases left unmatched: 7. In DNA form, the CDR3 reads TGTGCCAGCAGCTCATCCTGGACAGGGGAAGATACGCAGTATTTT. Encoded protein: CASSSSWTGEDTQYF.

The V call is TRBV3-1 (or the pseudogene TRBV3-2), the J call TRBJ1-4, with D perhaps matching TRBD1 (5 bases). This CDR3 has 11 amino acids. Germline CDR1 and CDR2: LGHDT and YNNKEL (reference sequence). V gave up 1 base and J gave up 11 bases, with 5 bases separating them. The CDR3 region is CASSQGGKLFF. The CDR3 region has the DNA TGTGCCAGCAGCCAAGGGGGCAAACTGTTTTTT.

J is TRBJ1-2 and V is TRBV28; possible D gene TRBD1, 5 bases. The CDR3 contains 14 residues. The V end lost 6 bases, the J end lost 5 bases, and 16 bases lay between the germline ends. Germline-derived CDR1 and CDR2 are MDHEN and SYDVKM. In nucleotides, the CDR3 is TGTGCCAGCAGGGCGGGACGGTGGCCTTATGGCTACACCTTC. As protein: CASRAGRWPYGYTF.

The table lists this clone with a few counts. The CDR3 coding sequence is TGTGCCAGCAGATCGGGGTCGCGGGGGGCAGAGACCCAGTACTTC. Its protein product is CASRSGSRGAETQYF. The chain joins TRBV7-2 to TRBJ2-5, with 8 bases aligning to TRBD2. The CDR3 has 15 amino acids. V was pared by 6 bases and J by 4 bases, with 10 bases of the junction left unmatched. Germline V gives CDR1 SGHTA, CDR2 FQGNSA. Full variable domain (remainder filled in from reference TRBV7-2 and TRBJ2-5): GAGVSQSPSNKVTEKGKDVELRCDPISGHTALYWYRQSLGQGLEFLIYFQGNSAPDKSGLPSDRFSAERTGGSVSTLTIQRTQQEDSAVYLCASRSGSRGAETQYFGPGTRLLVL.